A selection of T cell receptor beta chains follows, all from one sample in a study of blood T cell repertoires in COVID-19. The method was immunoSEQ multiplex PCR; TCRdb's version includes in-frame clones alone and lacks a portion of them. The sample contains approximately 300,000 clones, 89% of which appear only once. The material sequenced was peripheral blood. The receptors were gathered from a man between 18 and 29 years old who had recovered from COVID-19. Both conserved end residues are part of each CDR3. Fields, in order: J gene, D gene, clone size, V gene, CDR3 protein. The D gene is left open where the match is weak. Clone size appears in some rows only: once, few, many, or a class for an expanded clone.

>TRBJ1-6|.|few|TRBV12-5
CASGFAGDSPLHF
>TRBJ2-1|TRBD2|once|TRBV27
CASSPYSGTSATNEQFF
>TRBJ1-1|TRBD1|.|TRBV9
CASSVSGGTEAFF
>TRBJ2-3|.|.|TRBV19
CASSPGRISTDTQYF
>TRBJ2-7|TRBD1|few|TRBV5-4
CASSSWGQKYSYEQYF
>TRBJ1-5|TRBD1|.|TRBV23-1
CASSLARGLGNQPQHF
>TRBJ2-1|TRBD2|.|TRBV11-2
CASSLGGLAAYNEQFF
>TRBJ2-7|.|.|TRBV28
CASRKEGGFGEQYF
>TRBJ1-2|TRBD1|.|TRBV9
CASSVEGQGGYGYTF
>TRBJ2-7|.|.|TRBV7-9
CASSPPGVSYEQYF
>TRBJ2-3|TRBD2|.|TRBV18
CASSPTSGGADVIGTDTQYF